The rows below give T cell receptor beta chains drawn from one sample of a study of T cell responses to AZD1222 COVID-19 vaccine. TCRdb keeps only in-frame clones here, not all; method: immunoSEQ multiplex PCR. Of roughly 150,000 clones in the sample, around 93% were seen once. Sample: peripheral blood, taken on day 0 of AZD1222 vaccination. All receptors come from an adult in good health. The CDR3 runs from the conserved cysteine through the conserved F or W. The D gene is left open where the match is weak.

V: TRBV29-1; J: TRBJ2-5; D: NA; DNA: TGCAGCGTGGATGGATGGGGCCAAGAGACCCAGTACTTC; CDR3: CSVDGWGQETQYF
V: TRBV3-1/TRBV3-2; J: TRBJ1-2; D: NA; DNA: TGTGCCAGCAGCCAAGACGCACAGGATGTAAGCTACACCTTC; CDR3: CASSQDAQDVSYTF
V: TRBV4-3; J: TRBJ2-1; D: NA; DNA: TGCGCCAGCAGCCAGTCTCGGGGCTCCTACAATGAGCAGTTCTTC; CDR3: CASSQSRGSYNEQFF
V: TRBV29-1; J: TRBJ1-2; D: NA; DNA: TGCAGCGTTGGTAAGGGCCGGATAAGCTATGGCTACACCTTC; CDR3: CSVGKGRISYGYTF
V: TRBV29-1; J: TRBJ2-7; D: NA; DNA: TGCAGCGCATTGCTACAGGGACTCTACGAGCAGTACTTC; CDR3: CSALLQGLYEQYF
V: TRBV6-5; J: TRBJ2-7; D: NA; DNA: TGTGCCAGCAGTTACGCAGTCAGCTACGAGCAGTACTTC; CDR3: CASSYAVSYEQYF
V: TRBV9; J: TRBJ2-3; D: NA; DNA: TGTGCCAGCAGCGTGCCCCCTAATTTT; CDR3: CASSVPPNF
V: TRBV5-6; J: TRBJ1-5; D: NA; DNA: TGTGCCAGCAGCTTGGCAGGGCAAGGTGGTCAGCCCCAGCATTTT; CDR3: CASSLAGQGGQPQHF
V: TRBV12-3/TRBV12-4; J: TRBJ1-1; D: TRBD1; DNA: TGTGCCAGCAGGAGACAGGGCCTTGAAGCTTTCTTT; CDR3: CASRRQGLEAFF
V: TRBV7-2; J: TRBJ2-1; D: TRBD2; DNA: TGTGCCAGCAGCTCCCGACTAGCGGGGGGGCCTTTACATGAGCAGTTCTTC; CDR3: CASSSRLAGGPLHEQFF
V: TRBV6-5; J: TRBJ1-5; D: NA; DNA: TGTGCCAGCAAGCCAGGGAATAGCAATCAGCCCCAGCATTTT; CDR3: CASKPGNSNQPQHF
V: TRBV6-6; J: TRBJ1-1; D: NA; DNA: TGTGCCAGCAGTACCCGAGGAAGAGAGGGTGAAGCTTTCTTT; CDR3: CASSTRGREGEAFF
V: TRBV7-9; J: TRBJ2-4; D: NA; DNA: TGTGCCAGCAGCTTCGGGGATATTCAGTACTTC; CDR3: CASSFGDIQYF
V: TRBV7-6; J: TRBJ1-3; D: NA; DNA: TGTGCCAGCAGCTTAGCGCTGGCGGGGGCAGAAAACACCATATATTTT; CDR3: CASSLALAGAENTIYF